This TCR beta chain is from a study of T cell responses to AZD1222 COVID-19 vaccine (dated by TCRdb to the early 2020s). Study-wide context: AZD1222 recipients with second doses at about 4 weeks or about 12 weeks were pooled, because spike-specific TCR depth and breadth did not differ between schedules. Enrollment into the trials was organized by age into subgroups of 18-55, 56-69 and 70-plus years, and those subgroups contained about 160, 30 and 59 TCR-sequenced participants, respectively. TCR sequencing was performed for 230 to 250 trial participants, of whom 200 to 210 were given two doses of AZD1222 and around 26 were given two doses of MenACWY control vaccine. Study-wide conclusions, independent of this receptor: The whole spike protein was spanned by vaccine-associated CD4 TCRs, and dominant responses were seen in regions 160-218 and 743-854. In the small 56-69-year group, the increase in depth fell short of significance, most likely because of low power. Participants were mostly white British, with more females than males. The authors suggested clonal diversity may have been underestimated. Conclusions about previously exposed vaccinees are limited because only five or six AZD1222 recipients were SARS-CoV-2 seropositive at baseline. No day 14 peak-response samples were available, so repertoires were characterized only after the peak T cell response. Nearly half of unique spike-specific TCRs reportedly recognized epitopes outside regions mutated in the B.1.351 and B.1.1.7 variants. A significant rise in spike-specific TCR breadth and depth was observed after two AZD1222 doses relative to day 0 and relative to MenACWY recipients.

The time point label for this specimen denotes: baseline before first vaccination. Samples from vaccinated people were obtained from the UK trials COV001 and COV002, which included a single-blind randomized controlled phase 2/3 trial of AZD1222 (ChAdOx1 nCoV-19) in healthy adults. For TCRbeta chain sequencing, PBMC samples were collected from trial participants at day 0 and at day 28 after the second dose. The germline V gene (reference sequence) supplies CDR1 LGHDT and CDR2 YNNKEL. At the junction V is shortened by 4 bases and J by 3 bases; bases outside the gene matches: 4. CDR3 length: 15 amino acids, cysteine to phenylalanine. Only the CDR3 DNA stays, 45 bases, in frame from base 1. On this clone: Its recognized antigen is unknown. Base qualities are not recorded, but no much larger clone differs from it by a single base.

The CDR3 regions of human TCRbeta chains were analyzed by immunosequencing. In the original analysis: TCRs in the repertoires were compared against a reference library of SARS-CoV-2-specific TCRs that had been generated with the MIRA antigen-specificity platform. Breadth was defined as the fraction of unique TCRs that were SARS-CoV-2-associated. Depth was defined as the fraction of total T cells that were SARS-CoV-2-associated. Using the MIRA data, each spike-specific TCR was mapped to the spike region that the TCR reacts to and placed in a CD4 or CD8 class. Log10-transformed breadth and depth values were compared by one-way ANOVA with Sidak's multiple comparisons tests. As stored in TCRdb, this immuneACCESS dataset retains in-frame rearrangements with V and J assigned. A fraction of the clones does not appear; measured against another copy, unresolved V genes explain less than half of the discrepancy, and the remainder lacks a known reason. V, J and clone size reflect that table, while D and trimming were determined from the DNA. The sample data list roughly 100,000 clones, and 88% of these were observed just once. 20% to 25% of the sample is held by the ten biggest clonotypes.

The receptor's source is an adult in good health. This specimen was peripheral blood, taken on day 0 of AZD1222 vaccination. This chain is built from TRBV3-1 (or the pseudogene TRBV3-2) and TRBJ2-7; 12 central nucleotides agree with TRBD1. The CDR3 region reads CASSPGTGGVYEQYF. The DNA sequence is as follows: TGTGCCAGCAGCCCCGGGACAGGGGGCGTCTACGAGCAGTACTTC.